The clone carrying this TCR beta chain occurred once. Data came from immunoSEQ multiplex PCR; TCRdb stores just in-frame clones and leaves some out. Altogether 270,000 or so clones are present, more than 70% being singletons, with the ten largest covering around 5.3%. The germline V and J ends were trimmed by 6 bases and 7 bases, with 18 bases remaining between them. Per the germline V gene, CDR1 is SQVTM and CDR2 is ANQGSEA. CDR3 length equals 13 residues. Cryopreserved PBMCs supplied approximately 1.9 micrograms of genomic DNA for TCR beta libraries. The data belong to a study of cytotoxic CD8 clonotypes in ibrutinib-treated CLL. Across the whole study: It was after a median 12 months of treatment, range 6 to 36, that response samples were taken.

This specimen was PBMCs, taken at disease progression, from a patient treated with ibrutinib. The V call is TRBV29-1, the J call TRBJ1-1; possibly TRBD1 for D (6 bases). The sequence was collected from a human donor with chronic lymphocytic leukemia. CDR3 sequence reads: CSVRPGGAGEAFF. In DNA form, the CDR3 reads TGCAGCGTACGACCTGGGGGCGCGGGTGAAGCTTTCTTT.